This TCR beta chain was recorded in a study of identical twins. TCRdb called the 5' RACE reads again in MiXCR, with one record for every CDR3 protein. The repertoire includes 450,000 to 650,000 distinct CDR3 sequences, roughly 9.9% of them detected once, and approximately 3% sits in the top ten. Germline values: CDR1 SGDLS, CDR2 YYNGEE. The CDR3 totals 15 residues. Trimming took 3 bases from V and 3 from J, leaving 12 bases between them. On this clonotype: Its matching antigen is unknown.

General study points: In beta out-of-frame sequences, the excess sharing between twins was weaker.

The same data also contributed to another study, on yellow fever vaccine responses in identical twins.

The sequence was obtained from a woman younger than 30 in good health. Sequenced input: PBMCs. This chain joins TRBV9 and TRBJ1-4; D gene unclear. For the CDR3, the DNA is TGTGCCAGCAGCGCTGACGACGGCCCTAATGAAAAACTGTTTTTT. It is translated as CASSADDGPNEKLFF.